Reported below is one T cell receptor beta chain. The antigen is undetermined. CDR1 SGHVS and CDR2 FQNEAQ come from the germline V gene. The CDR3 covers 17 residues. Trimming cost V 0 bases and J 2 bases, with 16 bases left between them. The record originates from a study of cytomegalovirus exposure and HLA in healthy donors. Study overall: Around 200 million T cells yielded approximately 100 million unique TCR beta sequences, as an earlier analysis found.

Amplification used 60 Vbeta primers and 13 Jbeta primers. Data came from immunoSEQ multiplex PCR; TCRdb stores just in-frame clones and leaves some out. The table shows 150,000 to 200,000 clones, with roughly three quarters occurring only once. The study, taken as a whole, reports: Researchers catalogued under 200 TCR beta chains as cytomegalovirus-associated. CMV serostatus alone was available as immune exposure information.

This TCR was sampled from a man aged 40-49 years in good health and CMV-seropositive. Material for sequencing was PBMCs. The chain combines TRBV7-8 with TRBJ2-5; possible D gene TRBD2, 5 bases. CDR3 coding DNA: TGTGCCAGCAGCTTAGCGCAGTTAGCGACGAAACAAGAGACCCAGTACTTC. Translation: CASSLAQLATKQETQYF. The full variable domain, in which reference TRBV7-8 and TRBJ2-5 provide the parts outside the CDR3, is GAGVSQSPRYKVAKRGQDVALRCDPISGHVSLFWYQQALGQGPEFLTYFQNEAQLDKSGLPSDRFFAERPEGSVSTLKIQRTQQEDSAVYLCASSLAQLATKQETQYFGPGTRLLVL.